The 5 T cell receptor beta chains below were found in one sample sequenced in a study of T cells after yellow fever vaccination. A single record per CDR3 protein comes from TCRdb applying MiXCR to the 5' RACE reads. The data show 250,000 to 350,000 distinct CDR3 sequences, with roughly 8.7% seen just once and 3% to 4% held by the top ten. The sequenced sample was CD4+ T cells sorted from PBMCs, obtained 5 days after the yellow fever booster vaccination. The receptors originated from a man aged 18 to 29 who received the YFV17D yellow fever vaccine.

The rearrangement links TRBV5-1 to TRBJ2-4; 7 positions match TRBD2. CDR1 is SGHRS, CDR2 YFSETQ, per germline. This CDR3 is 14 amino acids long. V trimming: 0 bases; J trimming: 8 bases; junction bases outside the gene matches: 5. In nucleotides, the CDR3 is TGCGCCAGCAGCTTGGGCCAGGGAGGGGACATTCAGTACTTC. Residues: CASSLGQGGDIQYF.

Only a few counts were recorded for this clonotype. The rearrangement uses TRBV6-5 and TRBJ1-3; D might be TRBD1 (5 bases). Germline V gene lookup returns CDR1 MNHEY and CDR2 SVGAGI. V was pared by 2 bases and J by 0 bases, with 8 bases between. The CDR3 totals 15 residues. The CDR3 nucleotides read TGTGCCAGCAGTTACGCCGGGGCCTCTGGAAACACCATATATTTT. This translates into CASSYAGASGNTIYF.

This clonotype was seen at least ten times. The chain has TRBV6-2 or TRBV6-3 and TRBJ2-7; D remains unclear. Trimming cost V 6 bases and J 4 bases, with 10 bases left between them. The germline V gene has CDR1 MNHEY and CDR2 SVGEGT. This CDR3 contains 12 residues. The DNA for the CDR3 is TGTGCCAGCAGCCACCGGAGATACGAGCAGTACGTC. It translates to CASSHRRYEQYV.

The chain joins TRBV6-6 to TRBJ2-3; D ambiguous. This CDR3 is built from 14 residues. The germline V gene has CDR1 MNHNY and CDR2 SVGAGI (reference sequence). V was clipped by 6 bases and J by 1 base, with 11 bases between them. CDR3 amino acids: CASRLPAGTDTQYF. CDR3 DNA: TGTGCCAGCAGGCTCCCCGCGGGCACAGATACGCAGTATTTT.

The CDR3 reads CASSPTGEGNSPLHF. CDR3 coding DNA: TGTGCCAGCTCACCGACTGGGGAGGGGAATTCACCCCTCCACTTT. The J gene is TRBJ1-6, the V gene TRBV18, with D perhaps TRBD1 (5 bases). The germline V and J ends were trimmed by 3 bases and 7 bases, with 13 bases remaining between them. This CDR3 spans 15 amino acids. Looked up from germline, CDR1 is KGHSH and CDR2 is LQKENI.